The rows below give T cell receptor beta chains drawn from one sample of a study of blood T cell repertoires in COVID-19. Assay used: immunoSEQ multiplex PCR; TCRdb lists only in-frame clones, some missing. This table has under 250,000 clones, about 83% appearing once. Input material: peripheral blood. These TCRs come from a man aged 35-49 years with active or convalescent COVID-19. Each CDR3 is given with its conserved first and last residue. A D gene is named only where the DNA matches it firmly. Not every row has a clone size; where given, it reads once, few, many or a size class.

J gene: TRBJ2-2
CDR3 length: 15
V gene: TRBV7-8
clone size: once
D gene: -
CDR3 DNA: TGTGCCAGCAGCTTACTAGAACTGAACACCGGGGAGCTGTTTTTT
CDR3 protein: CASSLLELNTGELFF

J gene: TRBJ2-1
CDR3 length: 12
V gene: TRBV18
clone size: -
D gene: -
CDR3 DNA: TGTGCCAGCTCGCCGGACTCCGGGGAGCAGTTCTTC
CDR3 protein: CASSPDSGEQFF

J gene: TRBJ2-7
CDR3 length: 14
V gene: TRBV10-3
clone size: few
D gene: TRBD1
CDR3 DNA: TGTGCCATCAGGCCCGGGACAGGGTTCAACGAGCAGTACTTC
CDR3 protein: CAIRPGTGFNEQYF

J gene: TRBJ1-6
CDR3 length: 13
V gene: TRBV6-5
clone size: -
D gene: -
CDR3 DNA: TGTGCCAGTGGGCGAACAGAAGATTCACCCCTCCACTTT
CDR3 protein: CASGRTEDSPLHF

J gene: TRBJ1-3
CDR3 length: 14
V gene: TRBV9
clone size: -
D gene: -
CDR3 DNA: TGTGCCAGCAGCCCCCGGGGAGGGGGAAACACCATATATTTT
CDR3 protein: CASSPRGGGNTIYF

J gene: TRBJ2-1
CDR3 length: 15
V gene: TRBV7-9
clone size: -
D gene: TRBD2
CDR3 DNA: TGTGCCAGCAGATTAAGCGGGAGCTCCTACAATGAGCAGTTCTTC
CDR3 protein: CASRLSGSSYNEQFF

J gene: TRBJ2-3
CDR3 length: 12
V gene: TRBV2
clone size: -
D gene: TRBD2
CDR3 DNA: TGTGCCAGCAGCGGGGGGGCAGATACGCAGTATTTT
CDR3 protein: CASSGGADTQYF

J gene: TRBJ2-7
CDR3 length: 17
V gene: TRBV21-1
clone size: -
D gene: -
CDR3 DNA: TGTGCCAGCAGCACAGAGGCCAGTGGAGTCGACCCGGGCGAGCAGTACTTC
CDR3 protein: CASSTEASGVDPGEQYF

J gene: TRBJ2-3
CDR3 length: 17
V gene: TRBV19
clone size: -
D gene: TRBD2
CDR3 DNA: TGTGCCAGTACCGCCGACGGGAGGGGGATTAGCACAGATACGCAGTATTTT
CDR3 protein: CASTADGRGISTDTQYF

J gene: TRBJ1-5
CDR3 length: 20
V gene: TRBV19
clone size: -
D gene: -
CDR3 DNA: TGTGCCAGTAGTATCGCGGGAGGAAGTAAGGGCAGGGGACGGTTACAGCCCCAGCATTTT
CDR3 protein: CASSIAGGSKGRGRLQPQHF

J gene: TRBJ1-3
CDR3 length: 15
V gene: TRBV6-5
clone size: -
D gene: TRBD1
CDR3 DNA: TGTGCCAGCACTACGGACAGGTCCTCTGGAAACACCATATATTTT
CDR3 protein: CASTTDRSSGNTIYF

J gene: TRBJ1-1
CDR3 length: 15
V gene: TRBV6-6
clone size: -
D gene: -
CDR3 DNA: TGTGCCAGCAGTTACCCCACGGTCATGAACACTGAAGCTTTCTTT
CDR3 protein: CASSYPTVMNTEAFF

J gene: TRBJ2-2
CDR3 length: 16
V gene: TRBV6-5
clone size: -
D gene: -
CDR3 DNA: TGTGCCAGCAGTTACGATCAGGGGCGCTGGACCGGGGAGCTGTTTTTT
CDR3 protein: CASSYDQGRWTGELFF

J gene: TRBJ1-5
CDR3 length: 12
V gene: TRBV19
clone size: -
D gene: -
CDR3 DNA: TGTGCCAGTAGTATCTCTAATCAGCCCCAGCATTTT
CDR3 protein: CASSISNQPQHF

J gene: TRBJ2-7
CDR3 length: 17
V gene: TRBV23-1
clone size: -
D gene: -
CDR3 DNA: TGCGCCAGCAGTCAATCGAATGCCGCGGAGCCCACCTACGAGCAGTACTTC
CDR3 protein: CASSQSNAAEPTYEQYF

J gene: TRBJ1-2
CDR3 length: 15
V gene: TRBV21-1
clone size: once
D gene: -
CDR3 DNA: TGTGCCAGCAGCGGCCGGGACAGAGTTAACTATGGCTACACCTTC
CDR3 protein: CASSGRDRVNYGYTF

J gene: TRBJ2-1
CDR3 length: 14
V gene: TRBV5-1
clone size: -
D gene: TRBD2
CDR3 DNA: TGCGCCAGCAGCTTGGGACTAGCGGGAGTCGGGCAGTTCTTC
CDR3 protein: CASSLGLAGVGQFF

J gene: TRBJ1-6
CDR3 length: 16
V gene: TRBV11-2
clone size: -
D gene: -
CDR3 DNA: TGTGCCAGCAGCTTAGGGGCTGGCAGACCTGATTCACCCCTCCACTTT
CDR3 protein: CASSLGAGRPDSPLHF

J gene: TRBJ2-5
CDR3 length: 13
V gene: TRBV7-3
clone size: -
D gene: -
CDR3 DNA: TGTGCCAGCAGCTTACAGGGAAGGGAGACCCAGTACTTC
CDR3 protein: CASSLQGRETQYF

J gene: TRBJ1-3
CDR3 length: 14
V gene: TRBV13
clone size: -
D gene: TRBD1
CDR3 DNA: TGTGCCAGCAGCTCTGCGACAGGGGCGAACACCATATATTTT
CDR3 protein: CASSSATGANTIYF

J gene: TRBJ2-1
CDR3 length: 13
V gene: TRBV6-1
clone size: -
D gene: -
CDR3 DNA: TGTGCCAGCAGTGAACGAGGGATGGATGAGCAGTTCTTC
CDR3 protein: CASSERGMDEQFF

J gene: TRBJ2-7
CDR3 length: 14
V gene: TRBV9
clone size: -
D gene: -
CDR3 DNA: TGTGCCAGCAGCGTAGTAGCGGAGAGCTACGAGCAGTACTTC
CDR3 protein: CASSVVAESYEQYF

J gene: TRBJ2-7
CDR3 length: 15
V gene: TRBV2
clone size: -
D gene: TRBD1
CDR3 DNA: TGTGCCAGCAGTGAGGGACAGAGGAGCTCCTACGAGCAGTACTTC
CDR3 protein: CASSEGQRSSYEQYF

J gene: TRBJ2-5
CDR3 length: 15
V gene: TRBV30
clone size: -
D gene: TRBD2
CDR3 DNA: TGTGCCTGGTGGCCGGGACTAGCGCCTGCGGAGACCCAGTACTTC
CDR3 protein: CAWWPGLAPAETQYF

J gene: TRBJ2-7
CDR3 length: 17
V gene: TRBV27
clone size: -
D gene: TRBD2
CDR3 DNA: TGTGCCAGCAGTTTATCTGCAGGGACTAGGACTCTCTACGAGCAGTACTTC
CDR3 protein: CASSLSAGTRTLYEQYF

J gene: TRBJ2-1
CDR3 length: 13
V gene: TRBV7-7
clone size: once
D gene: TRBD1
CDR3 DNA: TGTGCTAGCAGCAACCGACAGGGGGCTGAGCAGTTCTTC
CDR3 protein: CASSNRQGAEQFF

J gene: TRBJ1-2
CDR3 length: 12
V gene: TRBV28
clone size: -
D gene: -
CDR3 DNA: TGTGCCGGCAGGGGTGAGGACTATGGCTACACCTTC
CDR3 protein: CAGRGEDYGYTF

J gene: TRBJ2-5
CDR3 length: 15
V gene: TRBV3-1/TRBV3-2
clone size: -
D gene: -
CDR3 DNA: TGTGCCAGCAGCCAACCACGGGACTACCAAGAGACCCAGTACTTC
CDR3 protein: CASSQPRDYQETQYF